The 21 T cell receptor beta chains below all came from one sample that was sequenced in a study of T cell repertoires and HLA-DP antigens (dated by TCRdb to the late 2010s). No antigen has been assigned to these receptors. Library preparation used the immunoSEQ multiplex PCR assay. TCRdb limited this immuneACCESS table to in-frame rearrangements with V and J called. A share of clones is missing; checked studies link under half to unresolved V genes, and the rest is unexplained. The sample profile shows approximately 100,000 clones; about 89% of them were found once. About 1.7% of the sample is held by the ten biggest clonotypes. The specimen was CD4+ T cells from PBMCs. These TCRs come from a middle-aged man in good health and CMV-seronegative.

This chain joins TRBV27 and TRBJ2-3; D is perhaps TRBD1 or TRBD2 (5 bases each). The CDR3 totals 17 residues. Trimming took 2 bases from V and 4 from J, leaving 19 bases between them. The germline V gene encodes CDR1 MNHEY and CDR2 SMNVEV (reference sequence). The CDR3 here is CASSLGRDDPNPDTQYF. The CDR3 nucleotides are TGTGCCAGCAGTTTAGGCAGGGACGACCCCAACCCAGATACGCAGTATTTT.

The chain joins TRBV19 to TRBJ2-3, with D maybe TRBD2 (6 bases). The V gene's germline CDR1 is LNHDA and CDR2 SQIVND (reference sequence). The CDR3 loop spans 14 amino acids. The V and J ends lost 5 bases and 1 base respectively, with 10 bases between them. This chain's CDR3 is CASSLSGGTDTQYF. For the CDR3, the DNA is TGTGCCAGTAGTTTGTCGGGAGGCACAGATACGCAGTATTTT.

The chain recombines TRBV19 with TRBJ2-1, with D unresolved. Germline V gives CDR1 LNHDA, CDR2 SQIVND (reference sequence). CDR3 length equals 12 residues. The V end was cut by 5 bases, the J end by 12 bases, with 14 bases between. In nucleotides, the CDR3 is TGTGCCAGTAGTCCCCAAGGGAAACCGCAGTTCTTC. Translating gives CASSPQGKPQFF. The full variable domain, with the rest looked up from reference TRBV19 and TRBJ2-1, is DGGITQSPKYLFRKEGQNVTLSCEQNLNHDAMYWYRQDPGQGLRLIYYSQIVNDFQKGDIAEGYSVSREKKESFPLTVTSAQKNPTAFYLCASSPQGKPQFFGPGTRLTVL.

As concerns this clone: The sample has other DNA sequences that encode this CDR3 too. This chain joins TRBV5-1 and TRBJ2-1; 7 bases align to TRBD1. V shed 2 bases, J shed 2 bases, and the junction held 1 base outside the gene matches. CDR3 size: 14 residues. The germline V gene has CDR1 SGHRS and CDR2 YFSETQ. This chain's CDR3 is CASSLGQAYNEQFF. CDR3 DNA: TGCGCCAGCAGCTTAGGACAGGCCTACAATGAGCAGTTCTTC.

The DNA of the CDR3 is TGCGCCAGCAGCTTCTCAAGTTATAATAATGAAAAACTGTTTTTT. This encodes CASSFSSYNNEKLFF. This sequence joins TRBV5-1 and TRBJ1-4, with no clear D. V was clipped by 2 bases and J by 4 bases, with 12 bases between them. The length of the CDR3 is 15 residues. CDR1 and CDR2 (germline): SGHRS, YFSETQ.

The chain has TRBV28 and TRBJ1-2; D unclear. Deletions cut 6 bases from V and 6 bases from J, with 8 bases between. Per the germline V gene, CDR1 is MDHEN and CDR2 is SYDVKM. CDR3 size: 11 residues. The CDR3 protein is CASSYRDGYTF. CDR3 coding DNA: TGTGCCAGCAGCTACAGAGATGGCTACACCTTC.

Here the CDR3 DNA reads TGCGCCAGCATCCCTTTACCTAGCGGGGGGTCAAATGAGCAGTTCTTC. Protein: CASIPLPSGGSNEQFF. The rearrangement links TRBV5-1 to TRBJ2-1; 11 positions match TRBD2. Germline V gene sequence: CDR1 SGHRS, CDR2 YFSETQ. After removal of 6 bases from V and 7 bases from J, the junction contained 12 bases not matched to a gene. The CDR3 totals 16 residues.

The gene calls are TRBV15 and TRBJ2-7; D possibly corresponds to TRBD1 (6 bases). V was shortened by 9 bases and J by 4 bases, with 22 bases between the two germline ends. The germline CDR1 and CDR2 sequences are LNHNV and YYDKDF (reference sequence). This CDR3 is built from 15 residues. The DNA for the CDR3 is TGTGCCACAACTACCAACATTGGGGGCCCGTACGAGCAGTACTTC. Amino acids: CATTTNIGGPYEQYF.

The chain has TRBV7-9 and TRBJ2-5; 8 bases fit TRBD2. There are 16 residues in the CDR3. Looked up from germline, CDR1 is SEHNR and CDR2 is FQNEAQ (reference sequence). J was trimmed by 3 bases and V by 1 base; bases with no gene match: 7. This chain's CDR3 is CASSLGSNSGEETQYF. Written as DNA, the CDR3 is TGTGCCAGCAGCTTAGGTTCGAATAGCGGGGAAGAGACCCAGTACTTC. Filled out from reference TRBV7-9 and TRBJ2-5, the complete variable domain reads DTGVSQNPRHKITKRGQNVTFRCDPISEHNRLYWYRQTLGQGPEFLTYFQNEAQLEKSRLLSDRFSAERPKGSFSTLEIQRTEQGDSAMYLCASSLGSNSGEETQYFGPGTRLLVL.

The rearrangement joins TRBV27 to TRBJ2-5, with D possibly TRBD1 on 6 matching bases. The closer fit of TRBJ2-7 to the DNA end suggests the J call may be wrong. Germline V gives CDR1 MNHEY, CDR2 SMNVEV (reference sequence). CDR3 size: 14 residues. CDR3 sequence reads: CASSSRTDSYEQYF. The CDR3 coding sequence is TGTGCCAGCAGTTCGCGGACAGATTCCTACGAGCAGTACTTC.

The gene calls are TRBV12-5 and TRBJ1-5; maybe TRBD1 (6 bases). The CDR3 consists of 11 residues. CDR1 is LGHNT, CDR2 FRNRAP, per germline. Here the CDR3 DNA reads TGTGTCACAGGGTCCAATCAGCCCCAGCATTTT. This codes for CVTGSNQPQHF.

The J gene is TRBJ1-1, the V gene TRBV7-9; D unclear. Trimming took 4 bases from V and 8 from J, leaving 11 bases between them. The CDR3 spans 12 residues. CDR1 and CDR2 (germline): SEHNR, FQNEAQ (reference sequence). The CDR3 sequence: CASSSSGREAFF. The CDR3 bases are TGTGCCAGCAGCTCTTCAGGTAGGGAAGCTTTCTTT.

The chain combines TRBV5-1 with TRBJ1-1, with D unclear. V was clipped by 5 bases and J by 2 bases, with 13 bases between them. Germline lookup yields CDR1 SGHRS and CDR2 YFSETQ. This CDR3 is 14 amino acids long. The DNA for the CDR3 is TGCGCCAGCAGTTGGTACAGCCAAAACACTGAAGCTTTCTTT. This encodes CASSWYSQNTEAFF.

This sequence joins TRBV5-1 and TRBJ2-1, with 13 bases that match TRBD2. The CDR3 has 15 amino acids. CDR1 is SGHRS and CDR2 is YFSETQ in the germline V gene. The J segment lost 9 bases and the V segment lost 4 bases, leaving 7 bases of the junction unmatched. The CDR3 protein is CASSNGLAGAGEQFF. The DNA of the CDR3 is TGCGCCAGCAGCAACGGACTAGCGGGAGCGGGTGAGCAGTTCTTC. The variable domain in full, completed from reference TRBV5-1 and TRBJ2-1, reads KAGVTQTPRYLIKTRGQQVTLSCSPISGHRSVSWYQQTPGQGLQFLFEYFSETQRNKGNFPGRFSGRQFSNSRSEMNVSTLELGDSALYLCASSNGLAGAGEQFFGPGTRLTVL.

This clone was observed a single time. The chain has TRBV6-1 and TRBJ2-7; 7 nucleotides line up with TRBD2. CDR1 is MNHNS and CDR2 is SASEGT in the germline V gene. CDR3 length: 13 amino acids. The J segment lost 6 bases and the V segment lost 2 bases, leaving 4 bases of the junction unmatched. The CDR3 loop is CASSEPSGGEQYF. The CDR3 bases are TGTGCCAGCAGTGAACCCTCGGGGGGCGAGCAGTACTTC.

This chain connects TRBV2 to TRBJ1-2, with a tentative D call TRBD1 (5 bases). The CDR3 length is 13 residues. Germline values: CDR1 SNHLY, CDR2 FYNNEI. Trimming took 8 bases from V and 5 from J, leaving 15 bases between them. CDR3: CASDAGSSYGYTF. The CDR3 region has the DNA TGTGCCAGCGACGCAGGGAGTTCTTATGGCTACACCTTC.

This chain joins TRBV4-1 and TRBJ2-7; TRBD1 is a possible D gene (6 bases). Germline CDR1 reads MGHRA; CDR2 reads YSYEKL. Between the trimmed V and J ends, which lost 6 bases and 6 bases, there was a span of 21 bases. The CDR3 spans 15 residues. This chain's CDR3 is CASRLGGARPSEQYF. The CDR3 DNA sequence: TGCGCCAGCAGACTAGGGGGTGCGCGTCCTTCCGAGCAGTACTTC.

In this sample, this clone turned up a few times. The J gene is TRBJ2-2, the V gene TRBV7-2, with TRBD2 matching over 7 bases. The CDR3 loop spans 14 amino acids. Germline-derived CDR1 and CDR2 are SGHTA and FQGNSA. With V trimmed by 3 bases and J by 3 bases, 1 base remained unmatched. CDR3 residues: CASSLGGYTGELFF. Written as DNA, the CDR3 is TGTGCCAGCAGCTTGGGGGGGTACACCGGGGAGCTGTTTTTT.

The chain couples TRBV28 to TRBJ1-3; D gene unclear. Trimming stripped 1 base from V and 9 bases from J, with 16 bases between. This CDR3 is 15 amino acids long. CDR1 and CDR2 (germline): MDHEN, SYDVKM. The CDR3 sequence: CASSLSRTGRSTIYF. The CDR3 DNA reads TGTGCCAGCAGTTTATCTAGAACCGGGAGAAGCACCATATATTTT.

The CDR3, as DNA: TGTGCCAGCAGGCCCTCGGGACAGGGTACTGGTGGCTACACCTTC. As protein: CASRPSGQGTGGYTF. V and J are TRBV6-5 and TRBJ1-2, with 9 bases that match TRBD1. Germline lookup yields CDR1 MNHEY and CDR2 SVGAGI. The CDR3 sequence is 15 residues long. V lost 6 bases to trimming and J lost 7 bases; unmatched junction nucleotides: 12.

Only one count was recorded for this clone. The chain links TRBV6-1 to TRBJ2-7, with a tentative D call TRBD1 (6 bases). The V gene's germline CDR1 is MNHNS and CDR2 SASEGT. The V gene lost 8 bases and the J gene lost 1 base, with 15 bases spanning the gap. The CDR3 sequence is 14 residues long. The CDR3 region is CASLSRDRSYEQYF. The CDR3 DNA reads TGTGCCAGCCTGTCCCGAGACAGGTCCTACGAGCAGTACTTC.